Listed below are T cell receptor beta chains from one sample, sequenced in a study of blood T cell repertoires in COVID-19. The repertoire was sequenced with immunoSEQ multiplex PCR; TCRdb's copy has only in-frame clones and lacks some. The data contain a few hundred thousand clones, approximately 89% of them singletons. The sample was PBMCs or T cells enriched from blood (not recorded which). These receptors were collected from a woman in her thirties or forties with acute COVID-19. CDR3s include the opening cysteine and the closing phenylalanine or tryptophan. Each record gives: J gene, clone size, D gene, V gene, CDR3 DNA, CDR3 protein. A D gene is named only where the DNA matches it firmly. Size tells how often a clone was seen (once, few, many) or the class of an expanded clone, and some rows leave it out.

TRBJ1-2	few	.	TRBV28	TGTGCCATCTTACAGGGAAACTATGGCTACACCTTC	CAILQGNYGYTF
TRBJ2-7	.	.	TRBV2	TGTGCCAGCAGCGACGGCGGGACCCAAAAGTCTGATGAGCAGTACTTC	CASSDGGTQKSDEQYF
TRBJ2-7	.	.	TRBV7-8	TGTGCCAGCACCTCCCAGGTCCTCAGCTCCTACGAGCAGTACTTC	CASTSQVLSSYEQYF
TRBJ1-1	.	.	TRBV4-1	TGCGCCAGCAGCCAACGGTCCTTCCACACTGAAGCTTTCTTT	CASSQRSFHTEAFF
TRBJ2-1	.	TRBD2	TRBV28	TGTGCCAGCAGTTCGACCGGGACTAGCGCATACAATGAGCAGTTCTTC	CASSSTGTSAYNEQFF
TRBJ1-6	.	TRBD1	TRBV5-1	TGCGCCAGCAGCTTGGTTCGGCAGGGGGCCAATTCACCCCTCCACTTT	CASSLVRQGANSPLHF
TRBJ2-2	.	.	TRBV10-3	TGTGCCATCAGTGAGCTTCTCAACGGAGGGCAGGACGGGGAGCTGTTTTTT	CAISELLNGGQDGELFF
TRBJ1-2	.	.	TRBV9	TGTGCCAGCAGCGAGCAGCCCTCAACAGGAACCTTCGGCTACACCTTC	CASSEQPSTGTFGYTF
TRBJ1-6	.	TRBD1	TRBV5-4	TGTGCCAGCAGCTTAGAGGGGGCGCAGGTGGGTTCACCCCTCCACTTT	CASSLEGAQVGSPLHF
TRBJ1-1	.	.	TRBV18	TGTGCCAGCTCCCCCTCTCTAGACACTGAAGCTTTCTTT	CASSPSLDTEAFF
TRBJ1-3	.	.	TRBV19	TGTGCCAGTAGTATAGGGGGCGACTCTGGAAACACCATATATTTT	CASSIGGDSGNTIYF
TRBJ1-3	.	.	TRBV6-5	TGTGCCAGCAGTTACGGGGGGGGTTCTGGAAACACCATATATTTT	CASSYGGGSGNTIYF
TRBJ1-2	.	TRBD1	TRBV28	TGTGCCAGCAGTTTAGACAGGGTTTATTATGGCTACACCTTC	CASSLDRVYYGYTF
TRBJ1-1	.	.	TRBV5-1	TGCGCCAGCAGCTTGTTGGAGGGGCTGGGCACTGAAGCTTTCTTT	CASSLLEGLGTEAFF
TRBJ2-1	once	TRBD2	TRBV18	TGTGCCAGCTCTCCCGGGACTAGCGGGAGGAATGAGCAGTTCTTC	CASSPGTSGRNEQFF
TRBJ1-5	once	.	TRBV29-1	TGCAGCGTTGGTTCGGGGTCCCAGCCCCAGCATTTT	CSVGSGSQPQHF
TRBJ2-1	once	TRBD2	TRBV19	TGTGCCAGTAGCGGACTAGCGGGGCGTTTCCATGAGCAGTTCTTC	CASSGLAGRFHEQFF
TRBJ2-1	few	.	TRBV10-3	TGTGCCATCAGTGGCCAGACCAGACAGAAAGGCAATGAGCAGTTCTTC	CAISGQTRQKGNEQFF
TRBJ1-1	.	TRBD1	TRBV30	TGTGCCTGGAGTGTCCGGGACAGGGAGAACACTGAAGCTTTCTTT	CAWSVRDRENTEAFF
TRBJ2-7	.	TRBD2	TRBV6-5	TGTGCCAGCAGCTTTCTAGCGGGAGACTCCTACGAGCAGTACTTC	CASSFLAGDSYEQYF
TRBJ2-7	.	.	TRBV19	TGTGCCAGTAGTATACTTACGGGTAGCACCTACGAGCAGTACTTC	CASSILTGSTYEQYF
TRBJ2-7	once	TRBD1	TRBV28	TGTGCCAGCAGTTATGGAGGACAGGCAAACTCCTACGAGCAGTACTTC	CASSYGGQANSYEQYF
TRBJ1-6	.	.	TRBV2	TGTGCCAGCGTAAAGGGGCTTTCCTATAATTCACCCCTCCACTTT	CASVKGLSYNSPLHF
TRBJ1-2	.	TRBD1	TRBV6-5	TGTGCCAGCAGTCTAGCCGACAGGGGTGGCTACACCTTC	CASSLADRGGYTF
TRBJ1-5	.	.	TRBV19	TGTGCCAGTAGTATATACGGGGGTCCAGGGCAGGGACAGCCCCAGCATTTT	CASSIYGGPGQGQPQHF
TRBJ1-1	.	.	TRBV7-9	TGTGCCAGCAGCTTAGATCTGATGTCGGACACTGAAGCTTTCTTT	CASSLDLMSDTEAFF
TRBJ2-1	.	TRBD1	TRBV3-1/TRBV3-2	TGTGCCAGCAGCCGACAGGGTTTCTACAATGAGCAGTTCTTC	CASSRQGFYNEQFF
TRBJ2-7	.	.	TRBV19	TGTGCCAGTAGTATCCCTTACAGCTACGAGCAGTACTTC	CASSIPYSYEQYF